These 14 T cell receptor beta chains came from one sample sequenced in a study of Ad26.COV2.S vaccination and SARS-CoV-2 variants. This sample's treatment: some 19 received Ad26.COV2.S at low or high dose, single or two shots; 5 received placebo; per-sample allocation not given. Each sample was drawn 63 days after the first injection (of vaccine or placebo). The repertoire was sequenced with immunoSEQ multiplex PCR; TCRdb's copy has only in-frame clones and lacks some. This table holds 350,000 to 400,000 clones, approximately 90% found once. This sample comprised peripheral blood, obtained in a trial of Ad26.COV2.S vaccine versus placebo. These receptors all stem from a person between 18 and 65 years old who received the Ad26.COV2.S COVID-19 vaccine or a placebo.

Only a few counts were recorded for this clone. The gene calls are TRBV5-4 and TRBJ1-2, with D perhaps TRBD1 (5 bases). Between the trimmed V and J ends, which lost 0 bases and 3 bases, there was a span of 12 bases. There are 15 residues in the CDR3. Per germline, CDR1 SGHNT and CDR2 YYREEE (reference sequence). The CDR3 sequence is CASSLGGTADYGYTF. The CDR3 bases are TGTGCCAGCAGCTTGGGGGGGACGGCTGACTATGGCTACACCTTC.

V usage is TRBV29-1 and J usage is TRBJ2-2, with TRBD2 as a possible D gene (6 bases). Germline V gene lookup returns CDR1 SQVTM and CDR2 ANQGSEA. The CDR3 runs 15 residues. V lost 5 bases, J lost 0 bases, and 13 bases lay in between. The CDR3 DNA follows: TGCAGCGTTCGGACTACCCACGCGAACACCGGGGAGCTGTTTTTT. Protein sequence: CSVRTTHANTGELFF.

Written as DNA, the CDR3 is TGTGCCAGCAGTTCTACTAGCGGGGTTCCCTACGAGCAGTACTTC. The encoded protein is CASSSTSGVPYEQYF. This sequence joins TRBV6-5 and TRBJ2-7, with TRBD2 identical over 10 bases. Germline assignment: CDR1 MNHEY and CDR2 SVGAGI. CDR3 length: 15 residues. Germline trimming cut 4 bases from V and 2 bases from J; bases unmatched to any gene: 5.

The gene calls are TRBV7-8 and TRBJ1-6; D perhaps matches TRBD1 (6 bases). Germline V CDR1 and CDR2: SGHVS, FQNEAQ. V was trimmed by 4 bases and J by 7 bases, leaving 11 bases between them. This CDR3 has 14 residues. This CDR3 reads CASSSGGQNSPLHF. The DNA of the CDR3 is TGTGCCAGCAGCTCCGGGGGCCAAAATTCACCCCTCCACTTT.

V gene TRBV10-1 combines with J gene TRBJ1-1, with 8 nucleotides matching TRBD1. Germline loops: CDR1 WNHNN, CDR2 SYGVQD (reference sequence). Trimming at V came to 7 bases and at J to 8 bases, leaving 3 bases not matched to a gene. This CDR3 has 11 residues. Here the CDR3 DNA reads TGCGCCAGCAACAACAGGGGGGAAGCTTTCTTT. Translating gives CASNNRGEAFF.

The chain employs TRBV2 and TRBJ2-7; D remains ambiguous. Germline V gene data show CDR1 as SNHLY and CDR2 as FYNNEI. The V gene lost 4 bases and the J gene lost 0 bases, with 10 bases spanning the gap. This CDR3 contains 14 residues. The CDR3 spells CASSVTESSYEQYF. DNA of the CDR3: TGTGCCAGCAGTGTCACCGAGAGCTCCTACGAGCAGTACTTC.

The chain is built from TRBV19 and TRBJ2-7; 10 nucleotides line up with TRBD2. With V trimmed by 4 bases and J by 3 bases, 6 bases remained unmatched. This CDR3 has 15 residues. CDR1 and CDR2 (germline): LNHDA, SQIVND (reference sequence). CDR3 loop: CASSNLAGDSYEQYF. CDR3 DNA sequence: TGTGCCAGTAGTAACCTAGCGGGGGACAGCTACGAGCAGTACTTC.

The chain carries TRBV7-6 and TRBJ2-7; D is ambiguous. Germline V lookup: CDR1 SGHVS, CDR2 FNYEAQ. Trimming took off 0 bases at V and 0 bases at J, with 6 bases between the two ends. The CDR3 has 14 residues. The CDR3 loop reads CASSLAADSYEQYF. The DNA for the CDR3 is TGTGCCAGCAGCTTAGCGGCGGACTCCTACGAGCAGTACTTC.

The chain employs TRBV5-1 and TRBJ1-1, with 7 bases lining up with TRBD1. CDR3 length: 14 amino acids. With V trimmed by 1 base and J by 4 bases, 4 bases remained unmatched. Per germline, CDR1 SGHRS and CDR2 YFSETQ. The CDR3 bases are TGCGCCAGCAGCTTGTGGACAGGCCCCACTGAAGCTTTCTTT. Amino acid sequence: CASSLWTGPTEAFF.

The chain links TRBV6-1 to TRBJ2-7; D assignment may be TRBD1 or TRBD2 (7 bases each). Germline CDR1 and CDR2: MNHNS and SASEGT. The CDR3 is 15 residues long. V lost 2 bases to trimming and J lost 3 bases, with 14 bases between them. The CDR3 reads CASSERQGGGYEQYF. CDR3 DNA: TGTGCCAGCAGTGAAAGACAGGGAGGGGGCTACGAGCAGTACTTC.

This sequence joins TRBV5-4 and TRBJ2-7, with D possibly being TRBD1 (5 bases). Trimming cost V 0 bases and J 0 bases, with 10 bases left between them. The length of the CDR3 is 15 residues. Germline lookup yields CDR1 SGHNT and CDR2 YYREEE (reference sequence). The CDR3 DNA sequence: TGTGCCAGCAGCTTGGTATTCCAGGGCTCCTACGAGCAGTACTTC. Translation gives CASSLVFQGSYEQYF.

Here the CDR3 DNA reads TGCGCCAGCAGCTTGGCATCAGGGTTTTCTGAAGCTTTCTTT. Translated: CASSLASGFSEAFF. The chain is built from TRBV5-1 and TRBJ1-1, with D tentatively TRBD1 (5 bases). This CDR3 has 14 residues. The V gene lost 0 bases and the J gene lost 6 bases, with 12 bases spanning the gap. Germline V lookup: CDR1 SGHRS, CDR2 YFSETQ.

V is TRBV15 and J is TRBJ1-3; D remains unclear. Trimming took off 7 bases at V and 2 bases at J, with 9 bases between the two ends. The CDR3 runs to 13 residues. Looked up from germline, CDR1 is LNHNV and CDR2 is YYDKDF (reference sequence). In DNA, the CDR3 is TGTGCCACCACCGATAGCCCTGGAAACACCATATATTTT. Translated, it gives CATTDSPGNTIYF. Full variable domain (missing parts from reference TRBV15 and TRBJ1-3): DAMVIQNPRYQVTQFGKPVTLSCSQTLNHNVMYWYQQKSSQAPKLLFHYYDKDFNNEADTPDNFQSRRPNTSFCFLDIRSPGLGDTAMYLCATTDSPGNTIYFGEGSWLTVV.

The J gene is TRBJ2-5, the V gene TRBV7-8; perhaps TRBD1 as D (5 bases). The CDR3 is 15 residues long. Per the germline V gene, CDR1 is SGHVS and CDR2 is FQNEAQ. The ends were cut back, 3 bases at V and 5 bases at J, with 16 bases in the middle. CDR3 sequence: CASSFTGDLGETQYF. In DNA form, the CDR3 reads TGTGCCAGCAGCTTCACAGGAGACTTGGGGGAGACCCAGTACTTC.